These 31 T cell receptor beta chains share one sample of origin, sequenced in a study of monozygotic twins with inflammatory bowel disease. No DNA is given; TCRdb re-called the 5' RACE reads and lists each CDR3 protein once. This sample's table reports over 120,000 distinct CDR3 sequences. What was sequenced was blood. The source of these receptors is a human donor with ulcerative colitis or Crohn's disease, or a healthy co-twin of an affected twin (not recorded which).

This CDR3 is CASSIQGGTEAFF. The rearrangement joins TRBV18 to TRBJ1-1; the D call from TCRdb, TRBD1, cannot be confirmed without DNA. Germline V gene sequence: CDR1 KGHSH, CDR2 LQKENI. This CDR3 is built from 13 residues.

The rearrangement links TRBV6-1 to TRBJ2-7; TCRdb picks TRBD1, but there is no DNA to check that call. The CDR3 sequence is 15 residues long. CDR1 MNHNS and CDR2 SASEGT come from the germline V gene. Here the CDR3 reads CASTLSRGITHEQYF.

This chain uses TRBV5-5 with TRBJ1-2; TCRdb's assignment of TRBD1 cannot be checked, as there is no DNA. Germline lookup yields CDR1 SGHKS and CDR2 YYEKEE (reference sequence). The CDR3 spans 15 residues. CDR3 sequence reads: CASSISGQGNYGYTF.

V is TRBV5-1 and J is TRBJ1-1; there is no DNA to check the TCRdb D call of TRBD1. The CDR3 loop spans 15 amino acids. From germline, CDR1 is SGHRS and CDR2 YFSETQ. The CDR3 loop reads CASSPRAGANTEAFF.

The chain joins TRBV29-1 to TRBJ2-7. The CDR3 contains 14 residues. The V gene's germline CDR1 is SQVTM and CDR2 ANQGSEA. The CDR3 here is CSVDQPGQPYEQYF.

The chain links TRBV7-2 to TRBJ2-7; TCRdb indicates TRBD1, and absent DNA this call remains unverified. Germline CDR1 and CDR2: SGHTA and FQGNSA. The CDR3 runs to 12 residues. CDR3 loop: CASSQTEYEQYF.

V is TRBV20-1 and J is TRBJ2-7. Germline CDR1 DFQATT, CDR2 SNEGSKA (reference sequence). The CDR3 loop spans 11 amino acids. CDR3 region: CSATGLYEQYF.

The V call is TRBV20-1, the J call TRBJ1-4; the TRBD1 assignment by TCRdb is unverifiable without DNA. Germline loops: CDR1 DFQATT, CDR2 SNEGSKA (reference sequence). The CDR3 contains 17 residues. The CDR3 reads CSARDQRGRTANEKLFF.

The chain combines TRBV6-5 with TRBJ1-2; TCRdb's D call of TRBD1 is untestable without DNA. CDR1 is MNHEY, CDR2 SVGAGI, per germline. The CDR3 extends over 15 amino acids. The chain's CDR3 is CASSYSWGQEGGYTF.

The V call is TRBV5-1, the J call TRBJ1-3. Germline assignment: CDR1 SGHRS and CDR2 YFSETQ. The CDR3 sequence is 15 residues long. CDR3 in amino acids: CASSFDSAPGNTIYF.

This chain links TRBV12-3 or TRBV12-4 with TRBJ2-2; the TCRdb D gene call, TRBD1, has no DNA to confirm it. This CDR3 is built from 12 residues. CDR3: CACRGDTGELFF.

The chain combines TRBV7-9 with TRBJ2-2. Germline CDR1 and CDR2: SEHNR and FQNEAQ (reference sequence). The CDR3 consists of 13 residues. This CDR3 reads CASSLAAGGELFF.

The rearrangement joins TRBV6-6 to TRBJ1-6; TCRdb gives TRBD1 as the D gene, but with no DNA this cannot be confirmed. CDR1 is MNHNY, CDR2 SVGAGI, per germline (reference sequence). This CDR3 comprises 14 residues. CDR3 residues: CASSFGTDVSPLHF.

The CDR3 protein is CSARGLAGEDEQYF. The chain carries TRBV20-1 and TRBJ2-7; with no DNA, the TCRdb D assignment of TRBD2 cannot be verified. The length of the CDR3 is 14 residues. Germline V gene data show CDR1 as DFQATT and CDR2 as SNEGSKA (reference sequence).

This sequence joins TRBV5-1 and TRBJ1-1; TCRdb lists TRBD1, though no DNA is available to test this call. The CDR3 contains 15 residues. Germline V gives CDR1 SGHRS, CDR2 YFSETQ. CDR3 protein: CASSWNLRGNTEAFF.

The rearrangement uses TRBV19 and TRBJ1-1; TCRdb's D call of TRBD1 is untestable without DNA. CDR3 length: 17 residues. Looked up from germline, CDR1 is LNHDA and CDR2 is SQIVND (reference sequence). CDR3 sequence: CASSILKGQGTGPEAFF.

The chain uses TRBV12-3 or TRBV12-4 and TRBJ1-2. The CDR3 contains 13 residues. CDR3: CASSLGGNYGYTF.

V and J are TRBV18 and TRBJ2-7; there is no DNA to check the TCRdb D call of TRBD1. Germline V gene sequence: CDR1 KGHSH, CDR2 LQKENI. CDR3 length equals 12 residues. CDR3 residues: CASSPGGQEQYF.

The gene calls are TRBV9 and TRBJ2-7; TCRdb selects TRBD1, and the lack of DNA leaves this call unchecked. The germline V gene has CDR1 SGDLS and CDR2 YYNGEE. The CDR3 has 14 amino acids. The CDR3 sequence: CASSAGGGHYEQYF.

The CDR3 loop reads CASSDGNTGELFF. The chain carries TRBV28 and TRBJ2-2. The CDR3 runs to 13 residues. Germline-derived CDR1 and CDR2 are MDHEN and SYDVKM.

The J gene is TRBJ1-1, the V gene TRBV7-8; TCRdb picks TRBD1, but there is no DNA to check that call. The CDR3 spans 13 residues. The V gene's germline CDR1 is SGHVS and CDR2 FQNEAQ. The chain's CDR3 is CASSAGGGQAFSF.

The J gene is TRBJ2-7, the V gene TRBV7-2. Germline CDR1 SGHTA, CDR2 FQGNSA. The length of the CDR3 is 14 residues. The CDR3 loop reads CASSASGSSYEQYF.

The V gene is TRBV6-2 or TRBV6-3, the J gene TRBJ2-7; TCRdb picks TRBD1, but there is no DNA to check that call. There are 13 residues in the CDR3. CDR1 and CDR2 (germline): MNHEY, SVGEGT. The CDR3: CASSYSPGNEQYF.

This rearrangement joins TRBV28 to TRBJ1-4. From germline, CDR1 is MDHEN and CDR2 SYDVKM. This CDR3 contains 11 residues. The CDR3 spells CASSSKEKLFF.

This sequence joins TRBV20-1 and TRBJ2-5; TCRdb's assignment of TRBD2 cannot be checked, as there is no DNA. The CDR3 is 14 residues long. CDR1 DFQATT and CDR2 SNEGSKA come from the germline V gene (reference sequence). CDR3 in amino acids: CSASSGGFGGTQYF.

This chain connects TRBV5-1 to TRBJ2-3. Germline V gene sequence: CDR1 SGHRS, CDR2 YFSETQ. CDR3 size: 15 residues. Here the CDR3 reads CASSLVLASTDTQYF.

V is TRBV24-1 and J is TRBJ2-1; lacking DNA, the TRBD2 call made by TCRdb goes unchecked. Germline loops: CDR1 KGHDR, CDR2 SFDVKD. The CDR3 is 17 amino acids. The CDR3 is CATSDPAGGRAYNEQFF.

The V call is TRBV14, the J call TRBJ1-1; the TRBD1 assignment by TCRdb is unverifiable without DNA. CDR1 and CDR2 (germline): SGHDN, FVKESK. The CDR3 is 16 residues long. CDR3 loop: CASSLGRRQGASEAFF. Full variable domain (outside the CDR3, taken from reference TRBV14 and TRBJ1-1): EAGVTQFPSHSVIEKGQTVTLRCDPISGHDNLYWYRRVMGKEIKFLLHFVKESKQDESGMPNNRFLAERTGGTYSTLKVQPAELEDSGVYFCASSLGRRQGASEAFFGQGTRLTVV.

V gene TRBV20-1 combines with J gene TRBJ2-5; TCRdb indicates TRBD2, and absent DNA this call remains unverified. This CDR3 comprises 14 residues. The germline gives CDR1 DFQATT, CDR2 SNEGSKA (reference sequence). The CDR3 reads CSASDSGREETQYF.

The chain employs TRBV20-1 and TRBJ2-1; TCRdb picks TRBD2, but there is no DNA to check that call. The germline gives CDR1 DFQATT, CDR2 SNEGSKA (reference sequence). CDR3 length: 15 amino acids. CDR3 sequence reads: CSATWGATTGSEQFF.

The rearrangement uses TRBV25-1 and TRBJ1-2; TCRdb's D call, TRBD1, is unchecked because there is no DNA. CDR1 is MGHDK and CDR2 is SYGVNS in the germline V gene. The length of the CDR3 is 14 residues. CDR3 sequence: CASSGRDRLYGYTF.